This TCR beta chain was documented in a study of regulatory T cells in long-lasting Graves disease. General study points: Blood alone, not thyroid tissue, was studied.

Both iRepertoire HTBI primers and Arm-PCR of CDR3 regions were used to build the TCR beta libraries. Each CDR3 protein gets one entry after TCRdb re-called the multiplex PCR reads with MiXCR. The data show around 420,000 distinct CDR3 sequences, 15% seen once. Sample time point: newly diagnosed GD, antithyroid drugs for less than 3 months. From PBMCs, RNA was extracted and then used to make the TCR library. V was trimmed by 3 bases and J by 4 bases, leaving 16 bases between them. This CDR3 is 16 amino acids long. CDR1 is MGHRA, CDR2 YSYEKL, per germline. Turning to this clonotype: The target antigen is unknown.

These data were also filed under a second study, of T cells in Graves' hyperthyroidism and ophthalmopathy.

The receptor was derived from a woman between 40 and 50 years old with Graves disease. Material: peripheral blood mononuclear cells (PBMCs), obtained at new diagnosis, from a patient treated with antithyroid drugs. The genes are TRBV4-1 and TRBJ2-1; D is perhaps TRBD1 or TRBD2 (5 bases each). DNA of the CDR3: TGCGCCAGCAGCCACCGGGACGCCTCACCTTACAATGAGCAGTTCTTC. Encoded protein: CASSHRDASPYNEQFF.